This T cell receptor (beta chain) was obtained from a study of blood T cell repertoires in COVID-19. Turning to the study itself: The origin of the acute and convalescent COVID-19 samples was the United States, Italy and Spain. PBMCs, B-cell-depleted T cells, or T cells were the source of the cDNA or gDNA that made up the material.

V shed 10 bases, J shed 2 bases, and the junction held 6 bases outside the gene matches. The CDR3 is made up of 14 amino acids. Germline V lookup: CDR1 WNHNN, CDR2 SYGVQD (reference sequence). Original processing methods: Amplification with reference gene primers provided the estimates of nucleated cell counts. Only in-frame clones appear in the TCRdb table, and some are missing; sequencing was by immunoSEQ multiplex PCR. The D gene and trimming were derived from the DNA, and the V and J assignments and clone size from that table. The profile shows fewer than 250,000 clones, around 78% of them singletons.

What was sequenced was peripheral blood. The receptor was derived from a woman between 65 and 79 years old with active or convalescent COVID-19. This chain links TRBV10-1 with TRBJ2-2, with TRBD2 identical over 8 bases. The CDR3 bases are TGCGCCACCGGTAGCGGGACCAACACCGGGGAGCTGTTTTTT. This sequence encodes CATGSGTNTGELFF.